There are a few counts of the clone carrying this T cell receptor beta chain. Unique molecular identifiers tagged individual cDNA molecules. MiXCR, run by TCRdb on the 5' RACE reads, gives a single entry per CDR3 protein. The sample includes about 83,000 distinct CDR3 sequences, about 10% seen only once; the top ten take about 8.2%. This sample is drawn from a study of early T cells in non-severe SARS-CoV-2 infection. The length of the CDR3 is 15 residues. V lost 5 bases and J lost 6; bases outside the gene matches: 8. Germline V gene data show CDR1 as SEHNR and CDR2 as FQNEAQ (reference sequence). The TCR sequence derives from an adult who was a healthcare worker with PCR-confirmed SARS-CoV-2 infection or an uninfected control (not recorded which). The sequenced sample was whole blood, obtained at baseline. The rearrangement joins TRBV7-9 to TRBJ2-1; TRBD2 aligns across 9 bases. CDR3 region: CASSGSGRVFNEQFF. CDR3 DNA sequence: TGTGCCAGCAGCGGTAGCGGGAGAGTTTTCAATGAGCAGTTCTTC.